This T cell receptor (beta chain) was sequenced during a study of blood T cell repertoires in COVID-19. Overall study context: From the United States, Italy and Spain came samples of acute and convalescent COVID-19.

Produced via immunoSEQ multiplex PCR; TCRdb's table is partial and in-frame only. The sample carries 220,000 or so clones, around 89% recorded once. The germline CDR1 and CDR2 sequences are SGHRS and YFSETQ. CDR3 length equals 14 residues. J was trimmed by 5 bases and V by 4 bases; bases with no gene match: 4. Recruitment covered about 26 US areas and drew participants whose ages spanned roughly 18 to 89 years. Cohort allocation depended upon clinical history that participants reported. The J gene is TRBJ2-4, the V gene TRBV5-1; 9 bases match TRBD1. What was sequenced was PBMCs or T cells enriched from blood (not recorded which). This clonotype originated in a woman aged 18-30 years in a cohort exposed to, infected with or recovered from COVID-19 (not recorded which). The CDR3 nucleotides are TGCGCCAGCAGCGTGACAGGGGGTCAAAACATTCAGTACTTC. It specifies CASSVTGGQNIQYF.